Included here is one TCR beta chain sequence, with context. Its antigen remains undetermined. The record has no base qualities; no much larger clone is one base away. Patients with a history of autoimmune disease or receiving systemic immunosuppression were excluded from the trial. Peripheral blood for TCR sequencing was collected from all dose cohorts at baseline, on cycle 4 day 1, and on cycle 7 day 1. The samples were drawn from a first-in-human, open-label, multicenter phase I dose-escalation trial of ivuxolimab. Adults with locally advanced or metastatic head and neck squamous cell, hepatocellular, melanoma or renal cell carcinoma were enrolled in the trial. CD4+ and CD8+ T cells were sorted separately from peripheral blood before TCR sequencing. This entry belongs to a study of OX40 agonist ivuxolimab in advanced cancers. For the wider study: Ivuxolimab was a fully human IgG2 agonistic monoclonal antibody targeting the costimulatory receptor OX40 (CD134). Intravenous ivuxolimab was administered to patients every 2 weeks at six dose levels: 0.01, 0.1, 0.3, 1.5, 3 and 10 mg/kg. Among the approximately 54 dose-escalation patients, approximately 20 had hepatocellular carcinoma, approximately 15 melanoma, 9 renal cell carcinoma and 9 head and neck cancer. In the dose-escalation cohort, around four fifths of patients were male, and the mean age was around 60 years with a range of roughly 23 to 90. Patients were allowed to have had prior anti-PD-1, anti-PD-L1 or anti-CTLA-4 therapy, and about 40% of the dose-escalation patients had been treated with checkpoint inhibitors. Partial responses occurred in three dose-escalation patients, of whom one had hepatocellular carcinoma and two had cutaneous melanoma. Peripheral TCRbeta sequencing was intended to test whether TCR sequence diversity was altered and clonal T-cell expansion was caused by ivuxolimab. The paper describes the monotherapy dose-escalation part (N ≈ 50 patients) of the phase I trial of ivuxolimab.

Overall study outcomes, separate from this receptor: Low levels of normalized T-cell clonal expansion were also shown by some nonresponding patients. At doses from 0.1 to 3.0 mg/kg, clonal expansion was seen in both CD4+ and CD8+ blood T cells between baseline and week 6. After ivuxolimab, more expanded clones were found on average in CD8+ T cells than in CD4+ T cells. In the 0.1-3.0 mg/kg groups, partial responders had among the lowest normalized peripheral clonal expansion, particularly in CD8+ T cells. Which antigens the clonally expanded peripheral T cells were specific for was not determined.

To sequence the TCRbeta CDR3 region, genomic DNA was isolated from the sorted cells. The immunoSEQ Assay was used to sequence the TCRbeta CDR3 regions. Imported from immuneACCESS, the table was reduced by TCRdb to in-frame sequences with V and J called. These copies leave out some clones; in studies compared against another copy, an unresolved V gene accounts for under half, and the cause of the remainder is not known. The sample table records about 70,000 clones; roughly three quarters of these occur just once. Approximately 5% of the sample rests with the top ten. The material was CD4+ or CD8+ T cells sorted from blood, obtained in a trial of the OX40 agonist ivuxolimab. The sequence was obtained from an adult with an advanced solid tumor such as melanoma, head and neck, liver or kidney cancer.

The CDR3 protein: CASSLARGAGDHNEQFF. Here is the DNA: TGCGCCAGCAGCTTGGCCAGAGGGGCGGGGGATCACAATGAGCAGTTCTTC. The chain is made from TRBV5-1 and TRBJ2-1; TRBD2 aligns with 7 central bases. CDR1 and CDR2 were assigned from the germline V gene as SGHRS and YFSETQ. The CDR3 measures 17 amino acids from cysteine to phenylalanine. The read is trimmed to its CDR3 DNA, 51 bases read in frame from base 1. The V end gives up 0 bases and the J end 5 bases, leaving 11 bases in the junction not matched to a gene.